One T cell receptor (beta chain) is described in this entry. As for time point: acute HCV infection, within 168 days of estimated infection date. Hepatitis C virus-specific T cells were sequenced directly ex vivo without in vitro expansion. A tetramer loaded with NS3 peptide 1073-1081 identified HCV-specific cells. Germline V gives CDR1 SQVTM, CDR2 ANQGSEA. Trimming removed 1 base at V and 5 bases at J, with 12 bases between. This CDR3 is 14 amino acids long. Profiling relied on immunoSEQ multiplex PCR, and the TCRdb table lists in-frame clones only, not all of them. The sample holds 600 to 750 clones, around 56% seen once. The sample is drawn from a study of CD8 T cells in acute hepatitis C reinfection. Whole-study results and caveats: Overrepresentation in the naive pool did not explain the preferential TRBV04 and TRBV06 usage seen in all groups.

The source material was HCV NS3-1073 tetramer-sorted CD8+ T cells from PBMCs, sampled during acute infection. The chain employs TRBV29-1 and TRBJ2-1; a possible D gene is TRBD2 (5 bases). This receptor was taken from a woman in her twenties or thirties who spontaneously cleared hepatitis C infection. In DNA, the CDR3 is TGCAGCGTTGAAGCGCGAGGGCGGGACAATGAGCAGTTCTTC. It specifies CSVEARGRDNEQFF.